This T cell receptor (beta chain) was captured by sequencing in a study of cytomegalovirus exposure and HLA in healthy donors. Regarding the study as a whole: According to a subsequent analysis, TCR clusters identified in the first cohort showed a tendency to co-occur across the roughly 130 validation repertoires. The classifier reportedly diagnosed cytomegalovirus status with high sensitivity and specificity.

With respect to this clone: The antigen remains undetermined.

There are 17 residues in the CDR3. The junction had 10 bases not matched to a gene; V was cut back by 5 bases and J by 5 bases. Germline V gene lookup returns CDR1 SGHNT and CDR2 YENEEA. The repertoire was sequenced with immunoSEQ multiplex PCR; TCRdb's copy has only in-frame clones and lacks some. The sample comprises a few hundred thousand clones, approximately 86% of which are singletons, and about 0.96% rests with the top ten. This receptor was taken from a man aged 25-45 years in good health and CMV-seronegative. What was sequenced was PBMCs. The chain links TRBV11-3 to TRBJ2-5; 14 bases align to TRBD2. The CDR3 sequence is CASSPGTSGGPRETQYF. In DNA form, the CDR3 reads TGTGCCAGCAGCCCTGGGACTAGCGGGGGCCCGCGGGAGACCCAGTACTTC.